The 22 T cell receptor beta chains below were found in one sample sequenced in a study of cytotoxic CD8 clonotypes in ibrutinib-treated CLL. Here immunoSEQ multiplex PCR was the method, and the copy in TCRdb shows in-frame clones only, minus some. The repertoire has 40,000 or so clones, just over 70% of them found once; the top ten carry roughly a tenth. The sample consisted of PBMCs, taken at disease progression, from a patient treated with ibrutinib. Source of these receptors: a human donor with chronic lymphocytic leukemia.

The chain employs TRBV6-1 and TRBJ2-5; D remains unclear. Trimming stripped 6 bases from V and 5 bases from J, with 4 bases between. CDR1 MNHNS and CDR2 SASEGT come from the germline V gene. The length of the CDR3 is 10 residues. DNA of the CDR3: TGTGCCAGCAGCAGGGAGACCCAGTACTTC. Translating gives CASSRETQYF.

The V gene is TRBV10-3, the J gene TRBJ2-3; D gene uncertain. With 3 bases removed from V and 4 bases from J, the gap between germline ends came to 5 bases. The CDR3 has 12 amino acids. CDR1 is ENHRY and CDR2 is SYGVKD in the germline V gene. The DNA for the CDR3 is TGTGCCATCAGTGAATCCTCAGATACGCAGTATTTT. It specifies CAISESSDTQYF.

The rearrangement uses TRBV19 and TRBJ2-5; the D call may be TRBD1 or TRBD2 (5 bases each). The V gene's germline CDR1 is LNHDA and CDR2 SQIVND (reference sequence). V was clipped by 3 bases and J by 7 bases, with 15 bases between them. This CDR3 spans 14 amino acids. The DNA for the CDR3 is TGTGCCAGTAGTATCCCCCACGGGACGGGGACCCAGTACTTC. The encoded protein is CASSIPHGTGTQYF.

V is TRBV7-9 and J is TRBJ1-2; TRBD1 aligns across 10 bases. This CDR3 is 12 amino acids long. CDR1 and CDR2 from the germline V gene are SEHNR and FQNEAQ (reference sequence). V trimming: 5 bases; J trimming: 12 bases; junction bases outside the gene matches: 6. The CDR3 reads CASSTGQGENTF. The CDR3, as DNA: TGTGCCAGCAGCACCGGACAGGGGGAAAACACCTTC.

CDR3: CAGGLVGAVEQFF. CDR3 coding DNA: TGTGCCGGCGGACTAGTCGGTGCAGTTGAGCAGTTCTTC. The chain couples TRBV2 to TRBJ2-1; the match to TRBD2 covers 7 bases. The J segment lost 9 bases and the V segment lost 11 bases, leaving 13 bases of the junction unmatched. There are 13 residues in the CDR3. CDR1 and CDR2 from the germline V gene are SNHLY and FYNNEI.

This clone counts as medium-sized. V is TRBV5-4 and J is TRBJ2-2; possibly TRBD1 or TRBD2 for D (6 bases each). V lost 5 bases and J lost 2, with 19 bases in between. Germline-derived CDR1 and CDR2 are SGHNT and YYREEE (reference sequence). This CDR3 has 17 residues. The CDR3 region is CASRFSGGGPNTGELFF. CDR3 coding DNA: TGTGCCAGCAGGTTCTCCGGGGGCGGCCCTAACACCGGGGAGCTGTTTTTT.

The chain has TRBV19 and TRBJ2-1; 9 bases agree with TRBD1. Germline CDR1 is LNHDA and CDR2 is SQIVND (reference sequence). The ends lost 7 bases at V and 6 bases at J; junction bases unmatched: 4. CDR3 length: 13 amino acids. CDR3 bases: TGTGCCAGTATCACGACAGGGGGCAATGAGCAGTTCTTC. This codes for CASITTGGNEQFF.

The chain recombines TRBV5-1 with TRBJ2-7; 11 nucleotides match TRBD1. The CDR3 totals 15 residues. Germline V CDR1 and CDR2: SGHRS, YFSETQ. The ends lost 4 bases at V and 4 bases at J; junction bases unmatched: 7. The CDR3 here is CASSPGQGAQYEQYF. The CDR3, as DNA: TGCGCCAGCAGCCCCGGACAGGGGGCGCAGTACGAGCAGTACTTC. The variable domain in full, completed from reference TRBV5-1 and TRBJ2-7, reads KAGVTQTPRYLIKTRGQQVTLSCSPISGHRSVSWYQQTPGQGLQFLFEYFSETQRNKGNFPGRFSGRQFSNSRSEMNVSTLELGDSALYLCASSPGQGAQYEQYFGPGTRLTVT.

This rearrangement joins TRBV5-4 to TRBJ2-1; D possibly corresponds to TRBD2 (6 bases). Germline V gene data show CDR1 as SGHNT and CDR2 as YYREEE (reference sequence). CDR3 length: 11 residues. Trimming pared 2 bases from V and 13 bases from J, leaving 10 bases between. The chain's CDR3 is CASSFSSDQFF. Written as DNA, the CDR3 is TGTGCCAGCAGCTTTTCTAGCGACCAGTTCTTC.

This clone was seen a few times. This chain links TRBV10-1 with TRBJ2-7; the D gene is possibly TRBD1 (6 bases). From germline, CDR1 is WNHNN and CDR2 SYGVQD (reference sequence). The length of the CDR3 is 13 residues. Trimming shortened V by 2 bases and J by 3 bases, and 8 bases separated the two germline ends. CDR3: CASSENRDYEQYF. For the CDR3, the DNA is TGCGCCAGCAGTGAGAACAGGGACTACGAGCAGTACTTC.

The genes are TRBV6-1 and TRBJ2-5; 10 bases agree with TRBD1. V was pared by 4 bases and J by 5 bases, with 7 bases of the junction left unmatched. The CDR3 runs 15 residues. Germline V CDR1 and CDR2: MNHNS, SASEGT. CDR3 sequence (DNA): TGTGCCAGCAGTGCCCAGACAGGGGGCGAGGAGACCCAGTACTTC. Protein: CASSAQTGGEETQYF.

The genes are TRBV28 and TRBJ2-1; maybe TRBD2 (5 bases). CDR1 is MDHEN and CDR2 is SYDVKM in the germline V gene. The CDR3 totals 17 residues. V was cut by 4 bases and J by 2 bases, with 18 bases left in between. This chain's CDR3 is CASSYPSRERTYNEQFF. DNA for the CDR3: TGTGCCAGCAGTTACCCTAGTAGGGAGAGGACCTACAATGAGCAGTTCTTC. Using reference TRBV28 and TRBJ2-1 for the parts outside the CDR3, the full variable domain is DVKVTQSSRYLVKRTGEKVFLECVQDMDHENMFWYRQDPGLGLRLIYFSYDVKMKEKGDIPEGYSVSREKKERFSLILESASTNQTSMYLCASSYPSRERTYNEQFFGPGTRLTVL.

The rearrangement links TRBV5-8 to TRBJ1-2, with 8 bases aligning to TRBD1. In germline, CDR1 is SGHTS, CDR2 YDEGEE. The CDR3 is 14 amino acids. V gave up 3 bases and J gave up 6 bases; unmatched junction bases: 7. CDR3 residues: CASSSLTGVDGYTF. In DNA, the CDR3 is TGTGCCAGCAGCTCCCTGACAGGGGTAGATGGCTACACCTTC.

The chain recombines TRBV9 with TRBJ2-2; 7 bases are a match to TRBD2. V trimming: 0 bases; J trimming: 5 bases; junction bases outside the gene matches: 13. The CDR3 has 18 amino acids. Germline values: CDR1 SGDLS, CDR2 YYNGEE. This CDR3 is CASSVATAGFGWTGELFF. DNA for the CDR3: TGTGCCAGCAGCGTAGCTACAGCGGGGTTCGGATGGACCGGGGAGCTGTTTTTT.

Written as DNA, the CDR3 is TGTGCCATCTCGGGACTAGCGGGGGTTTACGAGCAGTACTTC. Its protein product is CAISGLAGVYEQYF. The chain combines TRBV21-1 with TRBJ2-7; the DNA was not compared with TRBD2, the D call given in the table. TRBV21-1 is a pseudogene. The CDR3 has 14 residues.

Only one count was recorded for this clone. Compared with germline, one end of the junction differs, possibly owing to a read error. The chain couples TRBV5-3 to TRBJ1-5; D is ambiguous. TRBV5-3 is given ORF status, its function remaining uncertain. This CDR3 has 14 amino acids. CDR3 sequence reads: CASSLRESNQPQHF. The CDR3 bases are TGTGCCAGCAGCTTACGGGAAAGCAATCAGCCCCAGCATTTT.

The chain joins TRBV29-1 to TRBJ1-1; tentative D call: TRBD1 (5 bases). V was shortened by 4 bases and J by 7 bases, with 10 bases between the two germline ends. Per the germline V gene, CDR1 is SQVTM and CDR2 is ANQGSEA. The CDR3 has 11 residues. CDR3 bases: TGCAGCGTTGGTCTCGACAGTGAAGCTTTCTTT. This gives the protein CSVGLDSEAFF.

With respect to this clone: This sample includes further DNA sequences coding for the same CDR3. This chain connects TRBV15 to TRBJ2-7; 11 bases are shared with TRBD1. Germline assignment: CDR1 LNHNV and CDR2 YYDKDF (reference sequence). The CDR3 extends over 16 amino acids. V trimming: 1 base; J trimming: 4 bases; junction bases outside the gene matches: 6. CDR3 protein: CATSRAGGQGAYEQYF. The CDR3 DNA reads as TGTGCCACCAGCAGAGCCGGCGGACAGGGGGCGTACGAGCAGTACTTC.

The CDR3 coding sequence is TGTGCCAGCAGCTTAGAAGCTGGGACAGACAACTACGAGCAGTACTTC. Its translation: CASSLEAGTDNYEQYF. This chain links TRBV11-1 with TRBJ2-7, with TRBD1 matching over 7 bases. The length of the CDR3 is 16 residues. Trimming cost V 1 base and J 3 bases; bases outside gene matches: 9. Germline V gene data show CDR1 as SGHAT and CDR2 as FQDESV (reference sequence).

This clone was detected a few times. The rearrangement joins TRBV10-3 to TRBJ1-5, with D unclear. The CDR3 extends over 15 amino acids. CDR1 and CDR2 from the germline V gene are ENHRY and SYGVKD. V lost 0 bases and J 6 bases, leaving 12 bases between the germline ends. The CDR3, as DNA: TGTGCCATCAGTGAGTCGGGCCAGGAAAGTCAGCCCCAGCATTTT. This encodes CAISESGQESQPQHF.

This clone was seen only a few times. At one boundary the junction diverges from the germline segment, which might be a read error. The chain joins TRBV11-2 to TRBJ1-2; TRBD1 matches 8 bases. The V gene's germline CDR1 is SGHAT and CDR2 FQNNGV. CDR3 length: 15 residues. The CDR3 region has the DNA TGTGCCAGCAGCCTAGACAGGGGAGGTCGGTATGGCTACACCTTC. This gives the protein CASSLDRGGRYGYTF.

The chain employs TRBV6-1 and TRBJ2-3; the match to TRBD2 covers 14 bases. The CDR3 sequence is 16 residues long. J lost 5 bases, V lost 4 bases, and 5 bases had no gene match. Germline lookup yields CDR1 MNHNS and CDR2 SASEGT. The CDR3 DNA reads TGTGCCAGCAGTGCTGGGACTAGCGGGAGAGGAGATACGCAGTATTTT. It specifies CASSAGTSGRGDTQYF.